This T cell receptor beta chain was sequenced in a study of cytomegalovirus exposure and HLA in healthy donors. The overall study: For the approximately 430 genotyped donors, roughly 80% fell within the Caucasian-associated ancestry cluster.

V was trimmed by 1 base and J by 5 bases, leaving 9 bases between them. CDR3 size: 15 residues. Germline V CDR1 and CDR2: SGHTA, FQGNSA. With 60 Vbeta and 13 Jbeta primers, the PCR was carried out. Sequenced by immunoSEQ multiplex PCR; TCRdb stores in-frame clones only, minus some. The sample has over 50,000 clones; roughly 80% are singletons. The TCR originated in a man aged 35-49 years in good health and CMV-seronegative. The specimen sequenced was PBMCs. The chain is built from TRBV7-2 and TRBJ1-6; tentative D call: TRBD1 (5 bases). The CDR3 here is CASSLDRTNNSPLHF. DNA of the CDR3: TGTGCCAGCAGCTTAGACCGGACAAATAATTCACCCCTCCACTTT. Together with reference TRBV7-2 and TRBJ1-6, the CDR3 gives the full variable domain: GAGVSQSPSNKVTEKGKDVELRCDPISGHTALYWYRQSLGQGLEFLIYFQGNSAPDKSGLPSDRFSAERTGGSVSTLTIQRTQQEDSAVYLCASSLDRTNNSPLHFGNGTRLTVT.